This is a list of T cell receptor beta chains from one sample in a study of OX40 agonist ivuxolimab in advanced cancers. The assay was immunoSEQ multiplex PCR, and TCRdb's table has in-frame clones only and misses some. The sample has over 65,000 clones, about 84% seen once. The sequenced sample was CD4+ or CD8+ T cells sorted from blood, obtained in a trial of the OX40 agonist ivuxolimab. The receptor set was obtained from an adult with an advanced solid tumor such as melanoma, head and neck, liver or kidney cancer. The CDR3 runs from the conserved cysteine through the conserved F or W. A D gene is named only where the DNA matches it firmly. The size entry is marked missing in some rows and otherwise reads once, few, many or a size class.

D gene	J gene	clone size	V gene	CDR3 protein	CDR3 DNA
.	TRBJ1-1	.	TRBV5-5	CASSLLVTGTEAFF	TGTGCCAGCAGCTTGCTGGTTACGGGAACTGAAGCTTTCTTT
TRBD1	TRBJ1-5	.	TRBV18	CASSLRQGDQPQHF	TGTGCCAGCTCTCTTCGACAGGGGGATCAGCCCCAGCATTTT
.	TRBJ1-4	once	TRBV2	CASSVGNSNEKLFF	TGTGCCAGCAGTGTGGGTAACTCTAATGAAAAACTGTTTTTT
.	TRBJ2-1	.	TRBV12-5	CASGPRGRDPYNEQFF	TGTGCTAGTGGGCCGAGGGGCAGGGACCCCTACAATGAGCAGTTCTTC
.	TRBJ1-2	.	TRBV4-3	CASSQEGRAYGYTF	TGCGCCAGCAGCCAAGAGGGCAGGGCGTATGGCTACACCTTC
.	TRBJ2-7	.	TRBV7-3	CASSLSRLSSYEQYF	TGTGCCAGCAGCTTATCCAGACTGAGCTCCTACGAGCAGTACTTC
.	TRBJ1-1	.	TRBV5-4	CASSPGGDLNTEAFF	TGTGCCAGCAGCCCCGGTGGGGATTTGAACACTGAAGCTTTCTTT
.	TRBJ1-1	.	TRBV30	CAWSVRAEAFF	TGTGCCTGGAGTGTCCGGGCTGAAGCTTTCTTT
TRBD1	TRBJ2-1	.	TRBV18	CASSPDRDNEQFF	TGTGCCAGCTCACCGGACAGGGACAATGAGCAGTTCTTC
TRBD1	TRBJ2-2	.	TRBV30	CAWRRDSGELFF	TGTGCCTGGAGACGGGACAGCGGGGAGCTGTTTTTT
TRBD2	TRBJ2-1	.	TRBV9	CASSPTGGRVHNEQFF	TGTGCCAGCAGCCCCACGGGTGGGAGGGTACACAATGAGCAGTTCTTC
.	TRBJ1-4	.	TRBV12-1	CASLQDGHNEKLFF	TGTGCCAGCCTCCAGGACGGACATAATGAAAAACTGTTTTTT
.	TRBJ1-1	.	TRBV28	CASLQGWGNTEAFF	TGTGCCAGCCTACAGGGTTGGGGGAACACTGAAGCTTTCTTT
TRBD2	TRBJ2-5	once	TRBV27	CASSKTSGGAFETQYF	TGTGCCAGCAGTAAAACTAGCGGGGGGGCCTTTGAGACCCAGTACTTC
.	TRBJ1-5	.	TRBV18	CASSPGPPGSNQPQHF	TGTGCCAGCTCACCAGGGCCTCCGGGTTCCAATCAGCCCCAGCATTTT
TRBD2	TRBJ2-1	.	TRBV7-6	CASSFWESGRPNNEQFF	TGTGCCAGCAGCTTTTGGGAGAGCGGGAGACCCAACAATGAGCAGTTCTTC
TRBD1	TRBJ1-1	.	TRBV6-5	CASSSTGTGAFF	TGTGCCAGCAGTTCGACAGGGACGGGGGCTTTCTTT
TRBD1	TRBJ2-5	.	TRBV10-3	CAISEPSLTGQETQYF	TGTGCCATCAGTGAGCCCTCTTTGACAGGGCAAGAGACCCAGTACTTC
TRBD1	TRBJ1-1	.	TRBV6-6	CASRTGGSDTEAFF	TGTGCCAGCAGGACAGGGGGCTCGGACACTGAAGCTTTCTTT
TRBD1	TRBJ1-5	.	TRBV6-5	CASRIDRDGQPQHF	TGTGCCAGCAGAATAGACAGGGACGGTCAGCCCCAGCATTTT
.	TRBJ2-3	.	TRBV14	CASSLTSPTDTQYF	TGTGCCAGCAGCCTGACTAGTCCCACAGATACGCAGTATTTT
TRBD2	TRBJ2-1	.	TRBV7-9	CASRVSGGRNEQFF	TGTGCCAGCAGAGTCAGCGGGGGTAGGAATGAGCAGTTCTTC
.	TRBJ1-3	.	TRBV11-3	CASSSLSAGNTIYF	TGTGCCAGCAGCTCTCTATCCGCTGGAAACACCATATATTTT
.	TRBJ2-3	.	TRBV28	CASKSTDTQYF	TGTGCCAGCAAAAGCACAGATACGCAGTATTTT
TRBD2	TRBJ2-3	.	TRBV19	CASRRTSSDTQYF	TGTGCCAGTAGGAGGACTAGTTCAGATACGCAGTATTTT
TRBD2	TRBJ2-1	.	TRBV5-1	CASSETSGIVYEQFF	TGCGCCAGCAGTGAGACTAGCGGGATAGTCTATGAGCAGTTCTTC
.	TRBJ2-3	.	TRBV7-8	CASSLRPSTDTQYF	TGTGCCAGCAGCTTGAGGCCTAGCACAGATACGCAGTATTTT
TRBD1	TRBJ1-1	.	TRBV6-5	CASQVRGGLTEAFF	TGTGCCAGCCAGGTTAGAGGGGGCCTAACTGAAGCTTTCTTT
.	TRBJ1-1	.	TRBV5-6	CASSLDERTEAFF	TGTGCCAGCAGCTTGGATGAAAGGACTGAAGCTTTCTTT
TRBD2	TRBJ2-1	once	TRBV9	CASSVDGRASVEQFF	TGTGCCAGCAGCGTAGACGGGAGGGCCTCCGTTGAGCAGTTCTTC
.	TRBJ2-2	.	TRBV6-1	CASRFTGTGELFF	TGTGCCAGCAGATTCACCGGGACCGGGGAGCTGTTTTTT
.	TRBJ2-2	.	TRBV18	CASSPDILTGELFF	TGTGCCAGCTCACCGGACATTCTCACCGGGGAGCTGTTTTTT
TRBD1	TRBJ1-2	.	TRBV5-4	CASSLWAGGLYGYTF	TGTGCCAGCAGCTTGTGGGCAGGGGGCCTTTATGGCTACACCTTC
.	TRBJ1-5	.	TRBV15	CATSHKEIRESSNQPQHF	TGTGCCACCAGCCACAAGGAAATCAGGGAATCGAGCAATCAGCCCCAGCATTTT
.	TRBJ2-6	.	TRBV4-3	CASSQSISGANVLTF	TGCGCCAGCAGCCAATCGATCTCTGGGGCCAACGTCCTGACTTTC
TRBD1	TRBJ2-1	.	TRBV5-1	CASSLGGQLPYNEQFF	TGCGCCAGCAGCTTGGGGGGACAGTTACCTTACAATGAGCAGTTCTTC
.	TRBJ1-1	.	TRBV29-1	CSVYRVNMNTEAFF	TGCAGCGTGTACAGGGTGAACATGAACACTGAAGCTTTCTTT
.	TRBJ2-2	.	TRBV9	CASSVLPGTTGELFF	TGTGCCAGCAGCGTCCTCCCCGGGACGACCGGGGAGCTGTTTTTT
.	TRBJ1-1	.	TRBV18	CASSQSRGNTEAFF	TGTGCCAGCTCACAATCGAGGGGGAACACTGAAGCTTTCTTT
.	TRBJ1-4	once	TRBV19	CASRTEQRGGREKLFF	TGTGCCAGTAGAACCGAGCAACGGGGTGGTCGCGAAAAACTGTTTTTT
.	TRBJ2-6	.	TRBV18	CASSRKGGESSGANVLTF	TGTGCCAGCTCCCGCAAGGGCGGGGAGAGCTCTGGGGCCAACGTCCTGACTTTC
TRBD2	TRBJ2-5	.	TRBV5-1	CASSSGSGVETQYF	TGCGCCAGCAGCTCGGGAAGCGGGGTAGAGACCCAGTACTTC
.	TRBJ1-1	medium-sized	TRBV25-1	CASSDLGTNEAFF	TGTGCCAGCAGTGACCTCGGGACAAATGAAGCTTTCTTT
.	TRBJ1-2	few	TRBV6-5	CASSLFGGANYGYTF	TGTGCCAGCAGTCTCTTTGGGGGAGCTAACTATGGCTACACCTTC
TRBD2	TRBJ2-3	.	TRBV19	CASSTSGRRDTQYF	TGTGCCAGTAGCACTAGCGGGAGGAGAGATACGCAGTATTTT
.	TRBJ2-5	.	TRBV18	CASSPQAEQQETQYF	TGTGCCAGCTCACCACAGGCAGAACAACAAGAGACCCAGTACTTC